This T cell receptor beta chain was sequenced during a study of control samples from healthy donors and cancer patients. The data were produced by immunoSEQ multiplex PCR, yet TCRdb's version contains in-frame clones alone and is incomplete. Among 110,000 or so clones, about nine tenths were seen once, and the ten largest hold about 4.7%. Comment on this clone: Other nucleotide sequences in the sample specify the same CDR3.

This TCR was sampled from a human donor in good health. The donor label of this sample is uncertain. Sequenced: blood.

CDR3 residues: CASSLGGEQFF. CDR3 DNA: TGTGCCAGCAGCTTGGGGGGTGAGCAGTTCTTC. V gene TRBV5-6 combines with J gene TRBJ2-1, with D unclear. The CDR3 loop spans 11 amino acids. V shed 0 bases and J shed 9 bases, with 4 bases lying between them. Germline CDR1 and CDR2: SGHDT and YYEEEE. Full variable domain (remainder filled in from reference TRBV5-6 and TRBJ2-1): DAGVTQSPTHLIKTRGQQVTLRCSPKSGHDTVSWYQQALGQGPQFIFQYYEEEERQRGNFPDRFSGHQFPNYSSELNVNALLLGDSALYLCASSLGGEQFFGPGTRLTVL.